This T cell receptor beta chain was sequenced for a study of identical twins. TCRdb recomputed calls from the 5' RACE reads with MiXCR, one row per CDR3 protein. The sample has 550,000 to 700,000 distinct CDR3 sequences; approximately 22% are singletons. The CDR3 is 13 residues long. The germline V gene has CDR1 MNHNS and CDR2 SASEGT. Trimming pared 4 bases from V and 5 bases from J, leaving 12 bases between. These data were also reused for a study on T cells expressing NK-cell markers.

Material: PBMCs. The chain employs TRBV6-1 and TRBJ2-7; a possible D gene is TRBD2 (5 bases). The sequence came from a woman under 30 in good health. The DNA of the CDR3 is TGTGCCAGCAGTGGAGCGGTGAAGGACGAGCAGTACTTC. It is translated as CASSGAVKDEQYF.